The sequence of this TCR beta chain was determined in a study of patients and donors after allogeneic stem cell transplantation. TCRdb called the RT-PCR reads again in MiXCR, with one record for every CDR3 protein. There are thousands of distinct CDR3 sequences in the sample; 10% to 15% occur only once, and approximately 55% lies in the top ten. Sequenced material: blood, either unsorted or a sorted T cell fraction (not recorded which). These receptors all stem from a human donor who was either an allogeneic HSCT recipient or a stem cell or donor lymphocyte infusion donor (not recorded which). It is not recorded whose cells these are; they may come from a transplant donor.

This clonotype ranks as medium-sized. V gene TRBV7-9 combines with J gene TRBJ1-2, with D uncertain. Trimming left V 6 bases short and J 3 bases short, with 11 bases between. The CDR3 totals 13 residues. Germline V CDR1 and CDR2: SEHNR, FQNEAQ (reference sequence). This CDR3 reads CASSNPNDYGYTF. The DNA of the CDR3 is TGTGCCAGCAGTAATCCGAACGACTATGGCTACACCTTC.